This TCR beta chain emerged from a study of T cell repertoires in cytomegalovirus infection. Study in general: CMV infection and matching HLA type were both indicated by public TCR beta signatures. Overall study results and limits: It was HLA-C-restricted CMV-specific TCR beta clonotypes that dominated the response ex vivo.

The CDR3 is made up of 13 amino acids. Germline CDR1 MNHEY, CDR2 SMNVEV (reference sequence). Trimming stripped 6 bases from V and 2 bases from J, with 11 bases between. This clonotype was picked up many times. Its antigen is not identified. From the reads, TCRdb called clonotypes with MiXCR, one entry per CDR3 protein. The sample includes some 920,000 distinct CDR3 sequences, about a third of them seen just once. The source is a human donor in good health (CMV status not recorded). Some clones in this sample may be carry-over from other donors' samples. The rearrangement uses TRBV27 and TRBJ2-7; possibly TRBD1 or TRBD2 for D (6 bases each). The source was cultured CD8+ T cells from PBMCs, collected from culture after CMV antigen stimulation. The CDR3 spells CASSLGGTYEQYF. CDR3 bases: TGTGCCAGCAGCTTGGGGGGCACCTACGAGCAGTACTTC.